One and the same sample provided the 9 T cell receptor beta chains below, sequenced in a study of blood T cell repertoires in COVID-19. Measured with immunoSEQ multiplex PCR; TCRdb has only the in-frame clones, and not every one. This sample has 200,000 to 250,000 clones, with roughly 83% found just once. The specimen sequenced was PBMCs or T cells enriched from blood (not recorded which). These receptors all stem from a woman aged 35 to 49 with acute COVID-19.

The chain recombines TRBV5-1 with TRBJ2-2, with D unclear. Germline CDR1 and CDR2: SGHRS and YFSETQ. The length of the CDR3 is 13 residues. V was pared by 4 bases and J by 2 bases, with 6 bases between. CDR3 protein: CASSPVNTGELFF. The CDR3, as DNA: TGCGCCAGCAGCCCGGTCAACACCGGGGAGCTGTTTTTT. Based on the CDR3 plus reference TRBV5-1 and TRBJ2-2, the full variable domain is KAGVTQTPRYLIKTRGQQVTLSCSPISGHRSVSWYQQTPGQGLQFLFEYFSETQRNKGNFPGRFSGRQFSNSRSEMNVSTLELGDSALYLCASSPVNTGELFFGEGSRLTVL.

This chain joins TRBV4-1 and TRBJ1-6, with 7 bases lining up with TRBD1. The CDR3 consists of 16 residues. V shed 2 bases and J 9 bases; nucleotides not matched to a gene: 10. CDR1 and CDR2 (germline): MGHRA, YSYEKL. The CDR3 DNA is TGCGCCAGCAGCCAATCAGGCCGAGACAGGGTTTCACCCCTCCACTTT. Amino acid sequence: CASSQSGRDRVSPLHF.

This chain joins TRBV19 and TRBJ2-3; TRBD2 matches at 11 bases. CDR3 length equals 15 residues. Losses at the gene ends were 7 bases for V and 3 bases for J; bases not matched to a gene: 6. CDR1 LNHDA and CDR2 SQIVND come from the germline V gene (reference sequence). CDR3 nucleotides: TGTGCCAGTACTTGGACTAGCGGGTCTACAGATACGCAGTATTTT. Its protein product is CASTWTSGSTDTQYF.

CDR3 region: CATSIRSGGNGELFF. The CDR3 DNA sequence: TGTGCCACCAGCATAAGAAGCGGGGGGAACGGGGAGCTGTTTTTT. The V gene is TRBV15, the J gene TRBJ2-2; 9 nucleotides line up with TRBD2. CDR3 size: 15 residues. Germline CDR1 and CDR2: LNHNV and YYDKDF (reference sequence). The ends lost 4 bases at V and 7 bases at J; junction bases unmatched: 7.

The rearrangement links TRBV29-1 to TRBJ2-1, with a possible D match to TRBD2 (6 bases). The CDR3 contains 15 residues. Trimming left V 5 bases short and J 6 bases short, with 20 bases between. Germline CDR1 is SQVTM and CDR2 is ANQGSEA. The CDR3 bases are TGCAGCGTTAAATATTTAGGGGACTCGGGCAATGAGCAGTTCTTC. This codes for CSVKYLGDSGNEQFF.

The chain couples TRBV18 to TRBJ1-6, with D possibly matching TRBD1 (6 bases). In germline, CDR1 is KGHSH, CDR2 LQKENI. Trimming pared 3 bases from V and 4 bases from J, leaving 10 bases between. CDR3 length: 15 amino acids. CDR3 bases: TGTGCCAGCTCACCGGACAGACAATATAATTCACCCCTCCACTTT. It yields the protein CASSPDRQYNSPLHF.

This rearrangement joins TRBV5-4 to TRBJ2-1; TRBD2 matches at 11 bases. Germline V CDR1 and CDR2: SGHNT, YYREEE (reference sequence). The V segment lost 4 bases and the J segment 1 base; nucleotides outside the gene matches: 4. CDR3 size: 16 residues. The DNA for the CDR3 is TGTGCCAGCAGCATAGCGGGAGGGGGTTCCTACAATGAGCAGTTCTTC. Residues: CASSIAGGGSYNEQFF.

J is TRBJ2-7 and V is TRBV5-4, with D possibly being TRBD2 (6 bases). V lost 0 bases and J 3 bases, leaving 10 bases between the germline ends. CDR3 size: 14 residues. CDR1 is SGHNT, CDR2 YYREEE, per germline (reference sequence). CDR3 DNA sequence: TGTGCCAGCAGCTTGGCAGGACTAAACTACGAGCAGTACTTC. Its protein product is CASSLAGLNYEQYF. The full variable domain, rest sourced from reference TRBV5-4 and TRBJ2-7, is ETGVTQSPTHLIKTRGQQVTLRCSSQSGHNTVSWYQQALGQGPQFIFQYYREEENGRGNFPPRFSGLQFPNYSSELNVNALELDDSALYLCASSLAGLNYEQYFGPGTRLTVT.

This clone appeared a few times. CDR3 in amino acids: CASSISRQETQYF. CDR3 in DNA: TGTGCCAGTAGTATCTCACGGCAAGAGACCCAGTACTTC. The chain links TRBV19 to TRBJ2-5; D is undetermined. Trimming removed 3 bases at V and 2 bases at J, with 7 bases between. This CDR3 has 13 amino acids. Germline loops: CDR1 LNHDA, CDR2 SQIVND (reference sequence). Full variable domain (remainder filled in from reference TRBV19 and TRBJ2-5): DGGITQSPKYLFRKEGQNVTLSCEQNLNHDAMYWYRQDPGQGLRLIYYSQIVNDFQKGDIAEGYSVSREKKESFPLTVTSAQKNPTAFYLCASSISRQETQYFGPGTRLLVL.